Sequencing of this T cell receptor (beta chain) was carried out in a study of T cells in Graves' hyperthyroidism and ophthalmopathy. Across the whole study: Peripheral blood was collected at initial diagnosis, before any treatment. Study-level results: Peripheral blood also featured most of the thyroid clonotypes expanded above 0.001.

The patients, who ranged from 18 to 65 in age, presented with newly diagnosed hyperthyroidism lasting under 2 months. This clonotype has more than one count but fewer than ten. Its antigen remains unidentified. RNA transcripts gave rise to amplified TCR beta CDR3 regions. When the TCR CDR3 underwent first-round RT-PCR, the HTBI primer set was used. TCRdb itself ran the multiplex PCR reads through MiXCR, one entry per CDR3 protein. Among approximately 400,000 distinct CDR3 sequences listed, less than 15% were seen once. The CDR3 covers 19 residues. J gave up 0 bases and V 4 bases, and 13 bases lay outside the gene matches. The germline V gene has CDR1 SGHRS and CDR2 YFSETQ.

This receptor was identified in a man aged 25-45 years with Graves' hyperthyroidism that later progressed to Graves' ophthalmopathy. The sequencing input was blood. The rearrangement joins TRBV5-1 to TRBJ2-4; 10 nucleotides align to TRBD1. CDR3 amino acids: CASSDRQGASSLAKNIQYF. CDR3 coding DNA: TGCGCCAGCAGCGACCGACAGGGGGCCAGTTCTTTAGCCAAAAACATTCAGTACTTC.